These 19 T cell receptor beta chains came from one sample sequenced in a study of blood T cell repertoires in COVID-19. Only in-frame clones appear in the TCRdb table, and some are missing; sequencing was by immunoSEQ multiplex PCR. The sample carries 200,000 to 250,000 clones, 88% recorded once. What was sequenced was peripheral blood. All receptors derive from a man between 70 and 80 years old with acute or convalescent COVID-19.

CDR3 sequence (DNA): TGTGCCAGCAGCAAAAGGACAGGAGGGTACGAGCAGTACTTC. Amino acid sequence: CASSKRTGGYEQYF. The J gene is TRBJ2-7, the V gene TRBV5-5; weak D call: TRBD1 (7 bases). The germline V gene has CDR1 SGHKS and CDR2 YYEKEE (reference sequence). The CDR3 runs 14 residues. Trimming pared 4 bases from V and 4 bases from J, leaving 15 bases between.

V usage is TRBV28 and J usage is TRBJ1-1, with TRBD1 as a possible D gene (5 bases). There are 15 residues in the CDR3. CDR1 MDHEN and CDR2 SYDVKM come from the germline V gene. The V and J ends lost 7 bases and 1 base respectively, with 16 bases between them. CDR3 in DNA: TGTGCCAGCACGGGTGCTGCCGGGGGGAACACTGAAGCTTTCTTT. Translation: CASTGAAGGNTEAFF. Variable domain in full (rest from reference TRBV28 and TRBJ1-1): DVKVTQSSRYLVKRTGEKVFLECVQDMDHENMFWYRQDPGLGLRLIYFSYDVKMKEKGDIPEGYSVSREKKERFSLILESASTNQTSMYLCASTGAAGGNTEAFFGQGTRLTVV.

The rearrangement uses TRBV7-9 and TRBJ2-1; TRBD2 matches at 14 bases. There are 19 residues in the CDR3. The germline gives CDR1 SEHNR, CDR2 FQNEAQ (reference sequence). With V trimmed by 5 bases and J by 3 bases, 12 bases remained unmatched. This CDR3 is CASSTGQAGLAGVYNEQFF. In nucleotides, the CDR3 is TGTGCCAGCAGCACAGGACAGGCGGGACTAGCGGGAGTCTACAATGAGCAGTTCTTC.

The CDR3 sequence is CASSVPGQSFLYNEQFF. DNA for the CDR3: TGTGCCAGTAGTGTCCCGGGACAGAGTTTCCTTTACAATGAGCAGTTCTTC. The chain couples TRBV19 to TRBJ2-1, with 7 bases identical to TRBD1. V dropped 5 bases and J dropped 4; count of bases not matched to a gene: 14. This CDR3 has 17 amino acids. Germline loops: CDR1 LNHDA, CDR2 SQIVND (reference sequence).

V is TRBV5-1 and J is TRBJ1-2; the match to TRBD1 covers 8 bases. The length of the CDR3 is 16 residues. Germline CDR1 and CDR2: SGHRS and YFSETQ. J lost 4 bases, V lost 4 bases, and 12 bases had no gene match. CDR3: CASSANRQGKGYGYTF. CDR3 bases: TGCGCCAGCAGCGCTAACAGACAGGGGAAGGGCTATGGCTACACCTTC.

The chain combines TRBV28 with TRBJ1-4; no clear D gene. V lost 5 bases, J lost 4 bases, and 20 bases lay in between. The CDR3 consists of 17 residues. Germline CDR1 MDHEN, CDR2 SYDVKM. The CDR3 DNA sequence: TGTGCCAGCAGTCTAACCGGCGGGGAGCTCCTTAATGAAAAACTGTTTTTT. This translates into CASSLTGGELLNEKLFF.

The chain links TRBV29-1 to TRBJ2-5, with D unclear. V lost 7 bases and J lost 1, with 7 bases in between. Germline-derived CDR1 and CDR2 are SQVTM and ANQGSEA. The CDR3 consists of 11 residues. CDR3 sequence reads: CSATGQETQYF. CDR3 DNA: TGCAGCGCGACGGGCCAAGAGACCCAGTACTTC.

The chain recombines TRBV10-3 with TRBJ2-7, with a tentative D call TRBD2 (5 bases). Between the trimmed V and J ends, which lost 0 bases and 2 bases, there was a span of 14 bases. CDR3 size: 16 residues. CDR1 ENHRY and CDR2 SYGVKD come from the germline V gene. CDR3 protein: CAISESEVKRTYEQYF. The CDR3 DNA reads TGTGCCATCAGTGAGTCGGAGGTTAAGCGGACCTACGAGCAGTACTTC.

The rearrangement joins TRBV11-2 to TRBJ2-5; D is uncertain. Between the trimmed V and J ends, which lost 5 bases and 3 bases, there was a span of 4 bases. The CDR3 is 11 residues long. The germline V gene encodes CDR1 SGHAT and CDR2 FQNNGV. As DNA, the CDR3 is TGTGCCAGCAGCCTTGAAGAGACCCAGTACTTC. Translated, it gives CASSLEETQYF. The complete variable domain, with remaining parts taken from reference TRBV11-2 and TRBJ2-5, reads EAGVAQSPRYKIIEKRQSVAFWCNPISGHATLYWYQQILGQGPKLLIQFQNNGVVDDSQLPKDRFSAERLKGVDSTLKIQPAKLEDSAVYLCASSLEETQYFGPGTRLLVL.

V is TRBV6-2 or TRBV6-3 and J is TRBJ2-5; D possibly corresponds to TRBD2 (7 bases). Germline V lookup: CDR1 MNHEY, CDR2 SVGEGT. There are 15 residues in the CDR3. V lost 4 bases and J 7 bases, leaving 19 bases between the germline ends. The CDR3 region is CASSSVWGGAGTQYF. The CDR3 DNA follows: TGTGCCAGCAGTTCCGTATGGGGGGGCGCAGGGACCCAGTACTTC.

In DNA, the CDR3 is TGTGCCAGCTCGCCTCGAAAACAGGGAGGGGAGCTGTTTTTT. Its translation is CASSPRKQGGELFF. V gene TRBV18 combines with J gene TRBJ2-2; tentative D call: TRBD1 (6 bases). V was cut by 6 bases and J by 8 bases, with 16 bases left in between. The CDR3 runs 14 residues. CDR1 KGHSH and CDR2 LQKENI come from the germline V gene.

The chain links TRBV9 to TRBJ2-1; TRBD1 matches at 9 bases. This CDR3 is 15 amino acids long. The ends lost 4 bases at V and 5 bases at J; junction bases unmatched: 7. Germline CDR1 reads SGDLS; CDR2 reads YYNGEE. The CDR3 reads CASSLWDRVNNEQFF. Written as DNA, the CDR3 is TGTGCCAGCAGCCTCTGGGACAGGGTTAACAATGAGCAGTTCTTC.

The chain uses TRBV18 and TRBJ2-5; 7 bases align to TRBD2. Germline V CDR1 and CDR2: KGHSH, LQKENI. Losses at the gene ends were 5 bases for V and 5 bases for J; bases not matched to a gene: 11. The CDR3 loop spans 15 amino acids. The CDR3 spells CASSATWEGLETQYF. Written as DNA, the CDR3 is TGTGCCAGCTCAGCGACCTGGGAGGGCCTGGAGACCCAGTACTTC.

This clone is a singleton in its sample. The chain employs TRBV7-3 and TRBJ1-1; the match to TRBD1 covers 8 bases. V trimming: 5 bases; J trimming: 3 bases; junction bases outside the gene matches: 5. The CDR3 consists of 14 residues. Germline loops: CDR1 SGHTA, CDR2 FQGTGA. Here the CDR3 reads CASSATGADTEAFF. The CDR3 DNA is TGTGCCAGCAGCGCGACAGGGGCAGACACTGAAGCTTTCTTT. Full variable domain (remainder filled in from reference TRBV7-3 and TRBJ1-1): GAGVSQTPSNKVTEKGKYVELRCDPISGHTALYWYRQSLGQGPEFLIYFQGTGAADDSGLPNDRFFAVRPEGSVSTLKIQRTERGDSAVYLCASSATGADTEAFFGQGTRLTVV.

This clone was seen a handful of times. The chain carries TRBV30 and TRBJ1-1; 7 positions match TRBD1. From germline, CDR1 is GTSNPN and CDR2 SVGIG (reference sequence). V lost 0 bases, J lost 6 bases, and 10 bases stayed unmatched. The CDR3 runs 15 residues. The CDR3 DNA sequence: TGTGCCTGGAGTGTTGGCGGGACAGCCCCTGCTGAAGCTTTCTTT. Amino acid sequence: CAWSVGGTAPAEAFF.

The chain employs TRBV4-1 and TRBJ2-1; 11 nucleotides agree with TRBD2. The J segment lost 15 bases and the V segment lost 1 base, leaving 8 bases of the junction unmatched. Germline V gene data show CDR1 as MGHRA and CDR2 as YSYEKL. CDR3 size: 14 residues. The CDR3 bases are TGCGCCAGCAGCCAAGCCATTTCTAGCGGGGGGCGGTTCTTC. Translated: CASSQAISSGGRFF.

This chain connects TRBV20-1 to TRBJ2-2; possible D gene TRBD1, 5 bases. CDR1 is DFQATT, CDR2 SNEGSKA, per germline (reference sequence). The CDR3 contains 14 residues. V was clipped by 3 bases and J by 6 bases, with 14 bases between them. CDR3 in amino acids: CSASSAGRPGELFF. The CDR3 coding sequence is TGCAGTGCTAGTTCGGCAGGGCGTCCCGGGGAGCTGTTTTTT.

The J gene is TRBJ1-3, the V gene TRBV19; 9 bases match TRBD1. The germline CDR1 and CDR2 sequences are LNHDA and SQIVND (reference sequence). This CDR3 has 14 amino acids. J was trimmed by 0 bases and V by 9 bases; bases with no gene match: 3. The CDR3: CARGTGRSGNTIYF. CDR3 coding DNA: TGTGCCAGAGGGACAGGGCGCTCTGGAAACACCATATATTTT. Combining the CDR3 with reference TRBV19 and TRBJ1-3 gives the whole variable domain DGGITQSPKYLFRKEGQNVTLSCEQNLNHDAMYWYRQDPGQGLRLIYYSQIVNDFQKGDIAEGYSVSREKKESFPLTVTSAQKNPTAFYLCARGTGRSGNTIYFGEGSWLTVV.

The chain is built from TRBV7-9 and TRBJ1-2, with D possibly TRBD1 on 5 matching bases. Germline V gene sequence: CDR1 SEHNR, CDR2 FQNEAQ (reference sequence). This CDR3 region has 13 residues. V was cut by 3 bases and J by 8 bases, with 13 bases left in between. CDR3 bases: TGTGCCAGCAGCTTGGGGGGAGCTTGGGGCTACACCTTC. Amino acid sequence: CASSLGGAWGYTF.